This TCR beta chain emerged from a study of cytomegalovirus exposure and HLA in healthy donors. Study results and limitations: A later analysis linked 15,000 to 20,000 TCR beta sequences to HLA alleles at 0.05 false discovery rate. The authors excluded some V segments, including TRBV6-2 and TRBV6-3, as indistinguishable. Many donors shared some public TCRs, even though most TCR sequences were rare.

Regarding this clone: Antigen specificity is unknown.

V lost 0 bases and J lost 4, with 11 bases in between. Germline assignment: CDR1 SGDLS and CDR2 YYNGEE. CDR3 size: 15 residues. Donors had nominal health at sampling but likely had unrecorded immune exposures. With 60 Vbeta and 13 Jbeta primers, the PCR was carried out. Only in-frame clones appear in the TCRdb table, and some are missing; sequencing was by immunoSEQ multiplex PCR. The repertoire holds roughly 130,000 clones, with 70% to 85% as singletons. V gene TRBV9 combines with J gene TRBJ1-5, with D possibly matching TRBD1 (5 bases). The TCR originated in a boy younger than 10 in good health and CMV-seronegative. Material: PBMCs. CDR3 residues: CASSVAPGVNQPQHF. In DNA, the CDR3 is TGTGCCAGCAGCGTAGCTCCGGGGGTGAATCAGCCCCAGCATTTT.